Each of the 27 T cell receptor beta chains below was sequenced from the same sample in a study of beta chain features in type 1 diabetes. Expressed TCRB transcripts were sequenced because the isolated RNA had all been reverse transcribed beforehand. TCRdb keeps only in-frame clones here, not all; method: immunoSEQ multiplex PCR. The table records around 600,000 clones, around 12% of them present only once. These TCRs' antigens remain unknown. Study-level findings and limits: Moderately but significantly shorter TCRB CDR3s were found in Type 1 diabetes patients in all four CD4+ subsets.

The specimen was naive CD4+ T cells from blood. The receptors originated from a man under 40 with type 1 diabetes.

The V and J genes are TRBV7-2 and TRBJ2-1; D may match TRBD1 or TRBD2 (7 bases each). The CDR3 runs 15 residues. From germline, CDR1 is SGHTA and CDR2 FQGNSA. Trimming took off 4 bases at V and 10 bases at J, with 20 bases between the two ends. The CDR3 nucleotides are TGTGCCAGCAGCTCCCCAGGGGGGGGCAGTGGCGAGCAGTTCTTC. Amino acids: CASSSPGGGSGEQFF. The variable domain in full, completed from reference TRBV7-2 and TRBJ2-1, reads GAGVSQSPSNKVTEKGKDVELRCDPISGHTALYWYRQSLGQGLEFLIYFQGNSAPDKSGLPSDRFSAERTGGSVSTLTIQRTQQEDSAVYLCASSSPGGGSGEQFFGPGTRLTVL.

This clone was recorded a few times. The V call is TRBV30, the J call TRBJ2-5; unclear D gene. V was cut by 3 bases and J by 3 bases, with 14 bases left in between. In germline, CDR1 is GTSNPN, CDR2 SVGIG (reference sequence). This CDR3 is 14 amino acids long. CDR3 sequence reads: CAWRGNGPKETQYF. The CDR3 nucleotides read TGTGCCTGGAGGGGCAATGGTCCCAAAGAGACCCAGTACTTC.

This rearrangement joins TRBV7-9 to TRBJ2-5, with 11 bases fitting TRBD2. This CDR3 is built from 16 residues. V trimming: 5 bases; J trimming: 1 base; junction bases outside the gene matches: 6. The germline gives CDR1 SEHNR, CDR2 FQNEAQ (reference sequence). DNA of the CDR3: TGTGCCAGCAGCAGCCGACTAGCGGGGCCCCAAGAGACCCAGTACTTC. Translated: CASSSRLAGPQETQYF. The full variable domain, rest sourced from reference TRBV7-9 and TRBJ2-5, is DTGVSQNPRHKITKRGQNVTFRCDPISEHNRLYWYRQTLGQGPEFLTYFQNEAQLEKSRLLSDRFSAERPKGSFSTLEIQRTEQGDSAMYLCASSSRLAGPQETQYFGPGTRLLVL.

The V and J genes are TRBV10-3 and TRBJ1-5; D gene unclear. CDR1 is ENHRY, CDR2 SYGVKD, per germline. Trimming removed 6 bases at V and 2 bases at J, with 14 bases between. The CDR3 is made up of 15 amino acids. Here the CDR3 DNA reads TGTGCCATCAGCATGGACGGGCCGGGCAATCAGCCCCAGCATTTT. It specifies CAISMDGPGNQPQHF.

The chain has TRBV19 and TRBJ1-1; TRBD1 agrees at 7 bases. The CDR3 consists of 13 residues. J lost 4 bases, V lost 6 bases, and 5 bases had no gene match. In germline, CDR1 is LNHDA, CDR2 SQIVND (reference sequence). Here the CDR3 reads CASRGGTVTEAFF. CDR3 DNA: TGTGCCAGTAGAGGGGGGACAGTCACTGAAGCTTTCTTT.

This clone was picked up a small number of times. The V call is TRBV7-2, the J call TRBJ2-5; D not resolved. The CDR3 extends over 15 amino acids. Trimming removed 3 bases from V and 3 bases from J, with 14 bases in between. CDR1 is SGHTA, CDR2 FQGNSA, per germline. This chain's CDR3 is CASSLGGSWEETQYF. The CDR3 nucleotides read TGTGCCAGCAGCTTGGGCGGCTCCTGGGAAGAGACCCAGTACTTC.

This clone appeared a few times. The J gene is TRBJ1-2, the V gene TRBV25-1, with D maybe TRBD1 (5 bases). V lost 0 bases and J lost 4, with 15 bases in between. Germline assignment: CDR1 MGHDK and CDR2 SYGVNS. This CDR3 region has 16 residues. CDR3 in amino acids: CASSEYLRGGGYGYTF. The CDR3 DNA is TGTGCCAGCAGTGAATATTTAAGGGGTGGTGGCTATGGCTACACCTTC.

The table lists this clone with a few counts. V gene TRBV6-5 combines with J gene TRBJ1-5; tentatively, D is TRBD1 (6 bases). V was shortened by 6 bases and J by 4 bases, with 10 bases between the two germline ends. CDR1 and CDR2 from the germline V gene are MNHEY and SVGAGI. This CDR3 has 13 residues. The CDR3 DNA sequence: TGTGCCAGCAGGAGGACAGAGAATCAGCCCCAGCATTTT. It yields the protein CASRRTENQPQHF.

The chain joins TRBV30 to TRBJ1-5, with TRBD1 identical over 12 bases. The V gene end was trimmed by 0 bases and the J gene end by 1 base; junction bases not matched to a gene: 4. Germline V gives CDR1 GTSNPN, CDR2 SVGIG (reference sequence). The CDR3 sequence is 17 residues long. The CDR3 DNA sequence: TGTGCCTGGAGTGTGGGACAGGGGGCCCCAAGCAATCAGCCCCAGCATTTT. Its protein product is CAWSVGQGAPSNQPQHF.

The CDR3 reads CAWSLSSGGWDIQYF. Written as DNA, the CDR3 is TGTGCCTGGAGTCTTTCTAGCGGGGGTTGGGACATTCAGTACTTC. The chain employs TRBV30 and TRBJ2-4; 10 bases line up with TRBD2. The CDR3 extends over 15 amino acids. Germline assignment: CDR1 GTSNPN and CDR2 SVGIG (reference sequence). The J segment lost 8 bases and the V segment lost 2 bases, leaving 9 bases of the junction unmatched.

This chain connects TRBV10-3 to TRBJ1-2, with TRBD1 matching over 8 bases. The J segment lost 0 bases and the V segment lost 2 bases, leaving 11 bases of the junction unmatched. This CDR3 comprises 18 residues. Germline V CDR1 and CDR2: ENHRY, SYGVKD. CDR3 nucleotides: TGTGCCATCAGTGAGCCTCTCGGACAGGGAACTGCTAACTATGGCTACACCTTC. This translates into CAISEPLGQGTANYGYTF.

This clone appeared a few times. V usage is TRBV5-6 and J usage is TRBJ2-7; 9 nucleotides line up with TRBD2. The germline V gene has CDR1 SGHDT and CDR2 YYEEEE. The V and J ends lost 3 bases and 6 bases, in that order; junction bases with no gene match: 7. The CDR3 loop spans 14 amino acids. The CDR3 spells CASSSPGLAGEQYF. The CDR3 bases are TGTGCCAGCAGCTCTCCGGGACTAGCAGGCGAGCAGTACTTC.

This clone was seen a few times. V gene TRBV30 combines with J gene TRBJ2-1, with 8 nucleotides matching TRBD2. The CDR3 has 13 amino acids. CDR1 and CDR2 from the germline V gene are GTSNPN and SVGIG (reference sequence). Trimming at V came to 5 bases and at J to 5 bases, leaving 5 bases not matched to a gene. The CDR3 loop reads CAWAGGSDNEQFF. CDR3 nucleotides: TGTGCCTGGGCGGGGGGCTCTGACAATGAGCAGTTCTTC.

V and J are TRBV25-1 and TRBJ2-3; TRBD2 agrees at 8 bases. The CDR3 consists of 17 residues. Germline V gene data show CDR1 as MGHDK and CDR2 as SYGVNS. With V trimmed by 3 bases and J by 5 bases, 13 bases remained unmatched. The CDR3 spells CASSDPHGGGLGDTQYF. The CDR3 DNA sequence: TGTGCCAGCAGTGACCCCCACGGCGGGGGGTTGGGAGATACGCAGTATTTT.

The rearrangement links TRBV4-2 to TRBJ2-5, with D perhaps TRBD1 (5 bases). This CDR3 comprises 16 residues. The V end lost 0 bases, the J end lost 4 bases, and 15 bases lay between the germline ends. The germline CDR1 and CDR2 sequences are LGHNA and YNFKEQ. The CDR3 bases are TGTGCCAGCAGCCAAGATCGAATAGGGGCCGGAGAGACCCAGTACTTC. Protein sequence: CASSQDRIGAGETQYF.

A few counts support this clone. The chain combines TRBV7-9 with TRBJ2-3; D is unclear. The CDR3 has 14 amino acids. The V end lost 2 bases, the J end lost 6 bases, and 12 bases lay between the germline ends. Germline V CDR1 and CDR2: SEHNR, FQNEAQ (reference sequence). The CDR3 nucleotides read TGTGCCAGCAGCTTACCCAAATCGGTCGATACGCAGTATTTT. Translated: CASSLPKSVDTQYF.

This chain connects TRBV6-5 to TRBJ1-5; D gene unclear. This CDR3 spans 15 amino acids. The germline gives CDR1 MNHEY, CDR2 SVGAGI. V lost 0 bases and J 2 bases, leaving 8 bases between the germline ends. The CDR3 here is CASSYSGWGNQPQHF. CDR3 DNA: TGTGCCAGCAGTTACTCGGGGTGGGGCAATCAGCCCCAGCATTTT.

The rearrangement joins TRBV7-8 to TRBJ2-5, with D unresolved. Trimming shortened V by 1 base and J by 1 base, and 7 bases separated the two germline ends. Germline CDR1 is SGHVS and CDR2 is FQNEAQ. The CDR3 extends over 14 amino acids. The CDR3 is CASSLEQLQETQYF. The CDR3 DNA is TGTGCCAGCAGCTTAGAACAACTCCAAGAGACCCAGTACTTC.

To note about this clone: The sample contains more than one DNA sequence encoding this CDR3. This sequence joins TRBV9 and TRBJ2-5; D ambiguous. The germline gives CDR1 SGDLS, CDR2 YYNGEE. This CDR3 contains 13 residues. The germline V and J ends were trimmed by 0 bases and 2 bases, with 5 bases remaining between them. The DNA for the CDR3 is TGTGCCAGCAGCGTAGGGCAGCAAGAGACCCAGTACTTC. Translating gives CASSVGQQETQYF.

There are a few counts of this clone. Other nucleotide sequences in the sample specify the same CDR3. The chain combines TRBV7-2 with TRBJ2-5; D possibly corresponds to TRBD1 (5 bases). The germline gives CDR1 SGHTA, CDR2 FQGNSA. The germline V and J ends were trimmed by 1 base and 0 bases, with 6 bases remaining between them. This CDR3 is 14 amino acids long. CDR3 in amino acids: CASSLGQNQETQYF. The CDR3 region has the DNA TGTGCCAGCAGCTTAGGACAGAACCAAGAGACCCAGTACTTC.

This clone showed up just a few times. The chain combines TRBV2 with TRBJ2-1; maybe TRBD2 (5 bases). CDR1 is SNHLY, CDR2 FYNNEI, per germline. The V end lost 1 base, the J end lost 7 bases, and 11 bases lay between the germline ends. CDR3 length equals 14 residues. In DNA form, the CDR3 reads TGTGCCAGCAGTGAAGTGGCAGGCGGGAATGAGCAGTTCTTC. Translation gives CASSEVAGGNEQFF. Supplemented by reference TRBV2 and TRBJ2-1, the full variable domain reads EPEVTQTPSHQVTQMGQEVILRCVPISNHLYFYWYRQILGQKVEFLVSFYNNEISEKSEIFDDQFSVERPDGSNFTLKIRSTKLEDSAMYFCASSEVAGGNEQFFGPGTRLTVL.

This clone has a handful of counts. Other DNA sequences in this sample translate to the same CDR3. The chain has TRBV9 and TRBJ2-6; a possible D gene is TRBD2 (6 bases). The V end lost 2 bases, the J end lost 0 bases, and 6 bases lay between the germline ends. The CDR3 is 15 residues long. CDR1 and CDR2 from the germline V gene are SGDLS and YYNGEE. The CDR3 region has the DNA TGTGCCAGCAGCGTCGGGAGCTCTGGGGCCAACGTCCTGACTTTC. It encodes CASSVGSSGANVLTF.

V gene TRBV4-3 combines with J gene TRBJ1-1, with D unclear. Germline V lookup: CDR1 LGHNA, CDR2 YSLEER. The CDR3 totals 17 residues. V was pared by 5 bases and J by 2 bases, with 21 bases between. The CDR3 DNA reads as TGCGCCAGCAGCGTCCAGGAAGCCTCGGGTTCAAACACTGAAGCTTTCTTT. Translated: CASSVQEASGSNTEAFF.

The chain uses TRBV2 and TRBJ2-7, with 10 bases that match TRBD1. J was trimmed by 4 bases and V by 8 bases; bases with no gene match: 2. The CDR3 length is 12 residues. Germline V lookup: CDR1 SNHLY, CDR2 FYNNEI. The CDR3 protein is CASQGQGYEQYF. Written as DNA, the CDR3 is TGTGCCAGCCAGGGACAGGGGTACGAGCAGTACTTC.

The J gene is TRBJ2-1, the V gene TRBV29-1; D is perhaps TRBD1 (6 bases). Trimming removed 6 bases from V and 1 base from J, with 10 bases in between. The CDR3 length is 13 residues. Per the germline V gene, CDR1 is SQVTM and CDR2 is ANQGSEA. The DNA for the CDR3 is TGCAGCGTGGGCAGGGGTTCCTACAATGAGCAGTTCTTC. Protein product: CSVGRGSYNEQFF.

This clone was seen a few times. This chain joins TRBV7-6 and TRBJ1-1, with D hard to call. This CDR3 spans 15 amino acids. V lost 7 bases and J lost 3, with 18 bases in between. In germline, CDR1 is SGHVS, CDR2 FNYEAQ. For the CDR3, the DNA is TGTGCCAGCAACCGTTTCCGAGGGATCGACACTGAAGCTTTCTTT. Protein sequence: CASNRFRGIDTEAFF.

J is TRBJ2-3 and V is TRBV2; no reliable D call. Trimming shortened V by 3 bases and J by 0 bases, and 10 bases separated the two germline ends. Germline loops: CDR1 SNHLY, CDR2 FYNNEI. The CDR3 is 15 residues long. The CDR3 region is CASSEGMPSTDTQYF. The CDR3 DNA reads TGTGCCAGCAGTGAGGGTATGCCGAGCACAGATACGCAGTATTTT. Full variable domain (outside the CDR3, taken from reference TRBV2 and TRBJ2-3): EPEVTQTPSHQVTQMGQEVILRCVPISNHLYFYWYRQILGQKVEFLVSFYNNEISEKSEIFDDQFSVERPDGSNFTLKIRSTKLEDSAMYFCASSEGMPSTDTQYFGPGTRLTVL.